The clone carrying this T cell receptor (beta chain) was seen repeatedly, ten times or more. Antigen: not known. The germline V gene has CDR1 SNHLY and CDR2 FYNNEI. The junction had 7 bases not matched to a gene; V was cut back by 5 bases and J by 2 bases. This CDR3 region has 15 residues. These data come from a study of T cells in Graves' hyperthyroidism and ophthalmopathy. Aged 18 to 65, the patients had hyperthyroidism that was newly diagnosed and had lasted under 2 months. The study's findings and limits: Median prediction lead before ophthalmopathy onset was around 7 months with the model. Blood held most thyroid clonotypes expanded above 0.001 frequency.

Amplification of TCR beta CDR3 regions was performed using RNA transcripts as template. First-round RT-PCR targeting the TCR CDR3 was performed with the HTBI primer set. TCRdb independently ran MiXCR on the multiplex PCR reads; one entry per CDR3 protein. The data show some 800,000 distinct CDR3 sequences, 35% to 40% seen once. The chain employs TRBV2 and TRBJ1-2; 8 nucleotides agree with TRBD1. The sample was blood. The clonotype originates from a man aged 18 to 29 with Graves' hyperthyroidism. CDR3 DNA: TGTGCCAGCAGTCCCCAGGGGGCTCGGAACTATGGCTACACCTTC. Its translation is CASSPQGARNYGYTF. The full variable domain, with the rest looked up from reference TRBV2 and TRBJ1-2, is EPEVTQTPSHQVTQMGQEVILRCVPISNHLYFYWYRQILGQKVEFLVSFYNNEISEKSEIFDDQFSVERPDGSNFTLKIRSTKLEDSAMYFCASSPQGARNYGYTFGSGTRLTVV.